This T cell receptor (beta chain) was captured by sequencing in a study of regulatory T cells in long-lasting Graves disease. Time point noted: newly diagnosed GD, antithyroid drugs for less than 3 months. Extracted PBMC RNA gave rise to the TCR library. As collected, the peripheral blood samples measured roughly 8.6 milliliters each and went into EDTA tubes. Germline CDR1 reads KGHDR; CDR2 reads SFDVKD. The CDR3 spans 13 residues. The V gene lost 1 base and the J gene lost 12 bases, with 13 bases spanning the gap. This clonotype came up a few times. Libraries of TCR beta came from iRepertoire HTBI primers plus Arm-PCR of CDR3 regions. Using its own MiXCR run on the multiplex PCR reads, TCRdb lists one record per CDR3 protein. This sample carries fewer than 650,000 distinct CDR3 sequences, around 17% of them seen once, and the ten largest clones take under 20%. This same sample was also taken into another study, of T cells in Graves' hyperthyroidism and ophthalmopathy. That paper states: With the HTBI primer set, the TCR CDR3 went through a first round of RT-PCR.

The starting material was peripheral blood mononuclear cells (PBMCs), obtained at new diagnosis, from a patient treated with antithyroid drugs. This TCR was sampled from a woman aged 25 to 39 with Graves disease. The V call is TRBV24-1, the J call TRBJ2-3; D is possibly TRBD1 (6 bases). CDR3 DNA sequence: TGTGCCACCAGTGATTTACAGGGTCGTAGCCAGTATTTT. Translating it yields CATSDLQGRSQYF.